This TCR beta chain was identified during a study of cytomegalovirus exposure and HLA in healthy donors. It was with 60 Vbeta and 13 Jbeta primers that the PCR ran. Profiling relied on immunoSEQ multiplex PCR, and the TCRdb table lists in-frame clones only, not all of them. Counted here are 100,000 to 150,000 clones, roughly 78% occurring once; the ten biggest clones make up approximately 10%. CDR1 SGHRS and CDR2 YFSETQ come from the germline V gene. The CDR3 runs to 16 residues. V lost 0 bases and J 5 bases, leaving 15 bases between the germline ends. This TCR came from a man aged 25-45 years in good health and CMV-seropositive. The sample was PBMCs. This chain joins TRBV5-1 and TRBJ1-5; a possible D gene is TRBD1 (6 bases). The CDR3 nucleotides are TGCGCCAGCAGCTTGGGGACAGCTTCCGGAGATCAGCCCCAGCATTTT. Encoded protein: CASSLGTASGDQPQHF.